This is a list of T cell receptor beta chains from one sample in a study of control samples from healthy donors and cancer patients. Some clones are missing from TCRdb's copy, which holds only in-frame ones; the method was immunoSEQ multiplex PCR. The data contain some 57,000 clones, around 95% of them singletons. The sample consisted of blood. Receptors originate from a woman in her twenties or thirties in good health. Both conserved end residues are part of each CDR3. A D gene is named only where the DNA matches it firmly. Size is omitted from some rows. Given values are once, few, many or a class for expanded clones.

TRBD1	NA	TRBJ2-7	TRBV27	TGTGCCAGCAGCCCGGGACAGGGACCCTACGAGCAGTACTTC	CASSPGQGPYEQYF
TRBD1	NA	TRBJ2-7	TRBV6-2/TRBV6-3	TGTGCCAGCAGTGCCGCCCGGGACAGGGACCCCTACGAGCAGTACTTC	CASSAARDRDPYEQYF
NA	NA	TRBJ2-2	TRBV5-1	TGCGCCAGCAGCTTTTCCGGTCACACCGGGGAGCTGTTTTTT	CASSFSGHTGELFF
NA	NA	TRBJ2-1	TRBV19	TGTGCCAGTAGTATATCTGGGGGAACTGCCAATGAGCAGTTCTTC	CASSISGGTANEQFF
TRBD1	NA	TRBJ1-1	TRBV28	TGTGCCAGCAGACTGGGACAGGGTCAAACTGAAGCTTTCTTT	CASRLGQGQTEAFF
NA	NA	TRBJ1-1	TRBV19	TGTGCCAGTACCAACGTAGGGCACACTGAAGCTTTCTTT	CASTNVGHTEAFF
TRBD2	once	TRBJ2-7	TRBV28	TGTGCCAGCAGTTTACCTCGGGGGGGAACGTCCTACGAGCAGTACTTC	CASSLPRGGTSYEQYF
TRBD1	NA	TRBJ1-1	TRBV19	TGTGCCAGTAGAGGACAGGGATACACTGAAGCTTTCTTT	CASRGQGYTEAFF
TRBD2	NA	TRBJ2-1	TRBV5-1	TGCGCCAGCAGCTCGCGCGGGAGACACTACAATGAGCAGTTCTTC	CASSSRGRHYNEQFF
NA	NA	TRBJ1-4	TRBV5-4	TGTGCCAGCAGCTTTCGGGGGGGACCTAATGAAAAACTGTTTTTT	CASSFRGGPNEKLFF
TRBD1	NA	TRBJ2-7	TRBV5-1	TGCGCCAGCAGCTTGGAGGGACAGGGTTCATTCGAGCAGTACTTC	CASSLEGQGSFEQYF
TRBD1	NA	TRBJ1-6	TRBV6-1	TGTGCCAGCAGTGAAGCGGCAGGGGGCGGAAATTCACCCCTCCACTTT	CASSEAAGGGNSPLHF
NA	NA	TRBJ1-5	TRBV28	TGTGCCAGCAGTTTATGGGGGAGGGCGAGCAATCAGCCCCAGCATTTT	CASSLWGRASNQPQHF
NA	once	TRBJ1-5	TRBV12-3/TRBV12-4	TGTGCCAGCAGTTTCTCGGCTCAGCCCCAGCATTTT	CASSFSAQPQHF
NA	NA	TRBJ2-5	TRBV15	TGTGCCACCAGCAGAGAGGGGGCAGCCCATGGGACCCAGTACTTC	CATSREGAAHGTQYF
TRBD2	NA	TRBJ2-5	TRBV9	TGTGCCAGCAGCGGTAGCGGGAGGGAGACCCAGTACTTC	CASSGSGRETQYF
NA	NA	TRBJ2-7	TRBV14	TGTGCCAGCAGCCAAGATGTTATCCGGGGCCCATACGAGCAGTACTTC	CASSQDVIRGPYEQYF
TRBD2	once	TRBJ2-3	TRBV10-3	TGTGCCATCAGTGGAAGGGACTACGAAGGGGCAGATACGCAGTATTTT	CAISGRDYEGADTQYF
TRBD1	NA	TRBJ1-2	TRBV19	TGTGCCAGTAGTATAGGACAGGGGGCGTCGTATGGCTACACCTTC	CASSIGQGASYGYTF
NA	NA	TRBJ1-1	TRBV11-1	TGTGCCAGCAGCTTAGAAACTGAAGCTTTCTTT	CASSLETEAFF
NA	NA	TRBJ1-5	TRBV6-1	TGTGCCAGCAGTGAAGCATTAGGGGTAGGGGATCAGCCCCAGCATTTT	CASSEALGVGDQPQHF
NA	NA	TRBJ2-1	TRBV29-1	TGCAGCGTTGAAGACAGCTACAATGAGCAGTTCTTC	CSVEDSYNEQFF
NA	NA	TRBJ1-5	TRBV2	TGTGCCAGCAGTGAAAGCCCCAATCAGCCCCAGCATTTT	CASSESPNQPQHF
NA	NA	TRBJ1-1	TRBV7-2	TGTGCCAGCAGCTTATGGCCCGGCCAGTCCCCTGAAGCTTTCTTT	CASSLWPGQSPEAFF
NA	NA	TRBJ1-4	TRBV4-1	TGCGCCAGCAGCCAAGAGGAGGGGGAGTTGCAGGAAAAACTGTTTTTT	CASSQEEGELQEKLFF
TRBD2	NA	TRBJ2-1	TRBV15	TGTGCCACCAGCAGGGACTTCCGTGACCTAGCGGGAAAGAGCTCCTACAATGAGCAGTTCTTC	CATSRDFRDLAGKSSYNEQFF
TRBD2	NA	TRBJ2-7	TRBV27	TGTGCCAGCAGCCCTAGCGGGCCCTACGAGCAGTACTTC	CASSPSGPYEQYF
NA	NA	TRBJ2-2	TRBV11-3	TGTGCCAGCAGCTTCGGGGGAAAAACCGCCGGGGAGCTGTTTTTT	CASSFGGKTAGELFF
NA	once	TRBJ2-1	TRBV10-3	TGTGCCATCAGTGAGGTTTCAGGGTTGATGGACAATGAGCAGTTCTTC	CAISEVSGLMDNEQFF
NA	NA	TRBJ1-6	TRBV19	TGTGCCAGTAGCAGAGGACAGACCTATAATTCACCCCTCCACTTT	CASSRGQTYNSPLHF
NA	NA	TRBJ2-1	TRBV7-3	TGTGCCAGCAGCGCCGACTTAAGCTCCTACAATGAGCAGTTCTTC	CASSADLSSYNEQFF
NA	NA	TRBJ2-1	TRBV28	TGTGCCAGCAGTTTAACCGCAGGGAGGGGGAGGTATGAGCAGTTCTTC	CASSLTAGRGRYEQFF
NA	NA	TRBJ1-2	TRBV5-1	TGCGCCAGCAGCTTCGAAGGAGGGAACGGCTACACCTTC	CASSFEGGNGYTF
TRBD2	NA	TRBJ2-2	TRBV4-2	TGTGCCAGCAGCCAAGATGTGGCTAGCGGGAGTCTGGGCACCGGGGAGCTGTTTTTT	CASSQDVASGSLGTGELFF
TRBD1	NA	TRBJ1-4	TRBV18	TGTGCCAGCTCACCACCGGGACAGGGAAAAGAAAAACTGTTTTTT	CASSPPGQGKEKLFF
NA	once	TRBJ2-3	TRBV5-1	TGCGCCAGCAGCCCCACGGGACTTAACACAGATACGCAGTATTTT	CASSPTGLNTDTQYF
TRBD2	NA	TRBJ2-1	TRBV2	TGTGCCAGCAGTGGGGGACGGAGGACTAGCGGAAATGAGCAGTTCTTC	CASSGGRRTSGNEQFF